This section outlines one T cell receptor (beta chain) sequence together with its context. What this receptor recognizes is not known. No per-base quality is available; no much larger clone lies one base away. The data were taken from a study of blood T cells in healthy people across ages (dated by TCRdb to 2013 to 2016). For context, the study as a whole: In model experiments, template switching captured about one uniquely barcoded TCR beta cDNA molecule for every two T cells. To track age-related changes in TCR beta repertoire diversity, the study relied on deep sequencing normalized with unique cDNA molecular identifiers. Donors were grouped into four age groups: young (average 16 years), middle-aged (roughly 38), aged (around 62) and long-lived (about 82). To avoid experimental bias, donors of different ages were distributed randomly across sequencing lanes. For two donors (one aged 18 to 29 and one aged 80 or older), the study analyzed two additional independent replicas of 1 million unique cDNA reads from the same blood draw. Overall study outcomes, separate from this receptor: Total diversity estimates from one million sequenced T cells were considered lower bounds and underestimates. The percentage of naive T cells measured by flow cytometry correlated strongly with observed TCR beta diversity. Because donor CMV infection status was unknown, age-related changes in expanded clonotypes were potentially confounded. Conclusive comparison of naive and antigen-experienced compartments was prevented by the profiling of bulk unsorted PBMCs. Compared with the aged group, the long-lived group had more naive CD4+ T cells, fewer expanded clones and increased TCR diversity, a pattern suggesting age selection. Observed TCR beta diversity per million T cells fell roughly linearly with age, and a significant reduction was already apparent by age around 40.

The CDR3 numbers 16 residues from cysteine through phenylalanine. Only the CDR3 region is kept as DNA, spanning 48 bases read in frame from base 1. The germline V gene yields SGHAT for CDR1 and FQNNGV for CDR2. V sheds 5 bases and J sheds 1 base, leaving 17 bases between their ends. The receptor library was made with 5' RACE. The listed sequencing device is Illumina HiSeq 2500. A second 7 to 11 cycle PCR used a sample-barcoded 5' primer and a J-beta primer mix. A template-switch 5' adaptor carrying 12 random nucleotides introduced a unique molecular identifier onto each TCR beta cDNA molecule. Each sample yielded at least 3 million CDR3-containing paired-end reads. All of the RNA was converted into first-strand cDNA using the Mint cDNA synthesis kit, with a TRBC-specific oligonucleotide serving as the primer. After uracil-DNA glycosylase treatment, a first 18-cycle PCR used universal primers M1SS and BC2_uni_R on all cDNA. In the paper's pipeline: For normalization, 1 million high-quality reads, each with a distinct molecular identifier, were randomly selected from each sample. Reads with shared molecular identifiers were discarded instead of being binned into consensus sequences. CDR3 identification, clonotype clustering and error correction used MiTCR with a Q25 quality threshold and the strictest error-elimination algorithm. A nonparametric unseen species model with Euler transformation was used to estimate lower-bound total TCR beta diversity. The public sequencing data were trimmed at Q25 with fastp and processed into clonotypes with MiXCR by TCRdb, which kept only in-frame beta chains. Identical CDR3 protein sequences are pooled into one entry, listed with their most common genes and DNA. The V and J calls and clone size are TCRdb's, not the authors'. In this sample the table shows 1,300,000 or so distinct CDR3 sequences, 59% of which occur a single time. The ten most abundant clones make up 5.5% to 8% of the sample.

The approximately 39 donors, aged 6 to 90 years, were systemically healthy Caucasian individuals from Russia. Ten milliliters of peripheral blood were drawn from each donor into EDTA-treated Vacutainer tubes. Ficoll-Paque density-gradient centrifugation was used to isolate PBMCs, with at least 7 million obtained per sample. Trizol reagent was used to extract total RNA from the PBMCs, yielding at least 5 micrograms per sample. The percentages of naive CD45RAhigh/CD27high T cells were determined by flow cytometry on a PBMC aliquot from every donor. The TCR originated in a man aged 18 to 29 in good health. Here the chain combines TRBV11-2 and TRBJ1-2, with the D segment identity uncertain. Material for sequencing was blood. CDR3 loop: CASSQRGGRNNYGYTF. The DNA is TGTGCCAGCAGCCAACGTGGAGGGAGAAATAACTATGGCTACACCTTC.